Described below is a single T cell receptor beta chain sequence and its context. These data originate in a study of control samples from healthy donors and cancer patients. Profiled with immunoSEQ multiplex PCR; TCRdb holds only in-frame clones, not every one. The sample consists of some 100,000 clones, around 88% of them appearing once. V lost 5 bases and J lost 4, with 17 bases in between. There are 15 residues in the CDR3. CDR1 and CDR2 from the germline V gene are MNHEY and SVGAGI. Specimen: blood. The chain couples TRBV6-5 to TRBJ1-1; D is unresolved. The receptor comes from a woman aged 50 to 65 in good health. CDR3 bases: TGTGCCAGCAGTATAGGGCCCGGCCGAGGCACTGAAGCTTTCTTT. Residues: CASSIGPGRGTEAFF.